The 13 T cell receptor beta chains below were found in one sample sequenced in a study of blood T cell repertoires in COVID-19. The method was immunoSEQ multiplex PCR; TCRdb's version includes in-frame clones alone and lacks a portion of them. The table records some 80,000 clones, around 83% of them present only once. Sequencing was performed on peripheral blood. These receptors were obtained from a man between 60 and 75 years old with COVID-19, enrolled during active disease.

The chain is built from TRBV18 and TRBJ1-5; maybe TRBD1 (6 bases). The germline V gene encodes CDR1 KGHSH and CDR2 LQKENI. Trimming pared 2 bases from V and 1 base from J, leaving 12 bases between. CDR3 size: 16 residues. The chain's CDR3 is CASSPGGSGSNQPQHF. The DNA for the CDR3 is TGTGCCAGCTCACCAGGGGGCTCAGGGAGCAATCAGCCCCAGCATTTT.

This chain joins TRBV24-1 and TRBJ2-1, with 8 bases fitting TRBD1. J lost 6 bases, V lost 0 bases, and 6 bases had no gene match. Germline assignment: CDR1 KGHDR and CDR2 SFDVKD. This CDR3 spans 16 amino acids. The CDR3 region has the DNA TGTGCCACCAGTGATTTGGCAGGGGGCTATGTCAATGAGCAGTTCTTC. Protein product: CATSDLAGGYVNEQFF.

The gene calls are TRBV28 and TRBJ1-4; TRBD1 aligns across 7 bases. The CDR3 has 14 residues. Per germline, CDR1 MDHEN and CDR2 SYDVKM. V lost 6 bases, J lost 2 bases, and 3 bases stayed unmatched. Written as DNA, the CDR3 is TGTGCCAGCAGGGACAGGTCTACTAATGAAAAACTGTTTTTT. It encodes CASRDRSTNEKLFF.

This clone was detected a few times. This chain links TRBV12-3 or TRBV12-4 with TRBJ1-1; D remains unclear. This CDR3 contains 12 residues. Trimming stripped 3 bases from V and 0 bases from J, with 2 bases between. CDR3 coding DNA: TGTGCCAGCAGTTTCGTGAACACTGAAGCTTTCTTT. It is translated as CASSFVNTEAFF.

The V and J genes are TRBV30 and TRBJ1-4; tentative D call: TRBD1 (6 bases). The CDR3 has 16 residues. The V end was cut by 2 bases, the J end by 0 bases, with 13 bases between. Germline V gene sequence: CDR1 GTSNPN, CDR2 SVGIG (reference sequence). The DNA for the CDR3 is TGTGCCTGGAGTCCCGCCGGGACATCAACTAATGAAAAACTGTTTTTT. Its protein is CAWSPAGTSTNEKLFF.

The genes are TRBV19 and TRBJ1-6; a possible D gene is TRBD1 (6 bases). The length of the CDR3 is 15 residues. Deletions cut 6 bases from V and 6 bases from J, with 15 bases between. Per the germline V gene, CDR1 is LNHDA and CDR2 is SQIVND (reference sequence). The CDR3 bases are TGTGCCAGTAGGACATACCGGGACACTAATTCACCCCTCCACTTT. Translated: CASRTYRDTNSPLHF.

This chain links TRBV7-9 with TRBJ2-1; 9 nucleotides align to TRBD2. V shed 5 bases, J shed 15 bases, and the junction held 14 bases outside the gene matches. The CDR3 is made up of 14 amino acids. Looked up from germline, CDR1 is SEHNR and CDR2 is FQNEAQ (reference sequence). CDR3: CASSLERTSEGGFF. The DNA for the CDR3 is TGTGCCAGCAGCCTTGAGCGGACTAGCGAGGGGGGGTTCTTC.

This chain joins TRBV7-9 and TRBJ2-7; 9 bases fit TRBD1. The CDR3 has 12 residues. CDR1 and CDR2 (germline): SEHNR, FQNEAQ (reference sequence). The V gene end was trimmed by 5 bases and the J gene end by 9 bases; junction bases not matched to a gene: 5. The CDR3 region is CASSQDRGGQYF. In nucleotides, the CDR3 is TGTGCCAGCAGCCAGGACAGGGGAGGGCAGTACTTC.

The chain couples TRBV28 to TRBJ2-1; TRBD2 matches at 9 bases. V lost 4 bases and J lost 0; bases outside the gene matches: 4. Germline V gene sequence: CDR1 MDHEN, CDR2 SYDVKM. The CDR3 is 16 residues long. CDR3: CASSSLAGDSYNEQFF. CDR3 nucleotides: TGTGCCAGCAGTTCGTTAGCGGGGGACTCCTACAATGAGCAGTTCTTC.

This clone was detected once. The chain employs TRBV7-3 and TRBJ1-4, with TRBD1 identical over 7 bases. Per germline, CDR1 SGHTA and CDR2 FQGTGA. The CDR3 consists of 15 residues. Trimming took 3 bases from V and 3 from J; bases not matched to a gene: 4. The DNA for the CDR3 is TGTGCCAGCAGCTTGACAGGGACAGCTAATGAAAAACTGTTTTTT. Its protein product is CASSLTGTANEKLFF.

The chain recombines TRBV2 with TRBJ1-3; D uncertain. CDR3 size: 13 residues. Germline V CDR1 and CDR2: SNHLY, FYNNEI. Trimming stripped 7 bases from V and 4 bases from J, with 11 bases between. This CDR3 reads CASNADPGNTIYF. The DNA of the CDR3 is TGTGCCAGCAATGCGGATCCAGGAAACACCATATATTTT. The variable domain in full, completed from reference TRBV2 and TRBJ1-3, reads EPEVTQTPSHQVTQMGQEVILRCVPISNHLYFYWYRQILGQKVEFLVSFYNNEISEKSEIFDDQFSVERPDGSNFTLKIRSTKLEDSAMYFCASNADPGNTIYFGEGSWLTVV.

The chain's CDR3 is CASRSDRGLGYTF. The CDR3 DNA follows: TGTGCCAGCAGGTCCGACAGGGGGCTTGGCTACACCTTC. The chain couples TRBV6-5 to TRBJ1-2, with 10 bases that match TRBD1. There are 13 residues in the CDR3. Germline lookup yields CDR1 MNHEY and CDR2 SVGAGI. V shed 6 bases, J shed 7 bases, and the junction held 5 bases outside the gene matches.

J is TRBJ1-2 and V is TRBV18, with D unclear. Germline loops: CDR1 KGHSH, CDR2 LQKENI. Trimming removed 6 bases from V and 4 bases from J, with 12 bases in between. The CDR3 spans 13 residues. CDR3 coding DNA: TGTGCCAGCTCCGTAGAGGGAACCTATGGCTACACCTTC. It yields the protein CASSVEGTYGYTF. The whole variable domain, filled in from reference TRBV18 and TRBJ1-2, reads NAGVMQNPRHLVRRRGQEARLRCSPMKGHSHVYWYRQLPEEGLKFMVYLQKENIIDESGMPKERFSAEFPKEGPSILRIQQVVRGDSAAYFCASSVEGTYGYTFGSGTRLTVV.